These 15 T cell receptor beta chains were all obtained from the same sample, sequenced in a study of shared clonotypes between healthy human individuals. The method was immunoSEQ multiplex PCR; TCRdb's version includes in-frame clones alone and lacks a portion of them. The sample holds some 2.1 million clones, about 95% seen once. The specimen sequenced was naive CD4+ T cells sorted from blood. Sample subset: CD45RA+ positively selected. The receptors derive from a young man in good health.

This chain joins TRBV5-1 and TRBJ2-3; 12 bases agree with TRBD2. The germline CDR1 and CDR2 sequences are SGHRS and YFSETQ. Trimming took 5 bases from V and 8 from J; bases not matched to a gene: 9. The CDR3 runs to 15 residues. CDR3 sequence: CASRPGLAGKSTQYF. In nucleotides, the CDR3 is TGCGCCAGCAGACCGGGACTAGCGGGTAAAAGTACGCAGTATTTT.

V and J are TRBV28 and TRBJ2-2; a possible D gene is TRBD2 (7 bases). The CDR3 covers 16 residues. Germline V gene sequence: CDR1 MDHEN, CDR2 SYDVKM. The ends were cut back, 5 bases at V and 6 bases at J, with 19 bases in the middle. The CDR3 is CASSATRGGGPGELFF. The CDR3 bases are TGTGCCAGCAGTGCTACCCGAGGGGGGGGTCCCGGGGAGCTGTTTTTT.

This chain links TRBV6-5 with TRBJ1-1; D call uncertain. Germline V CDR1 and CDR2: MNHEY, SVGAGI. CDR3 length equals 15 residues. With 6 bases removed from V and 1 base from J, the gap between germline ends came to 15 bases. CDR3 sequence: CASRSLSLGNTEAFF. DNA of the CDR3: TGTGCCAGCAGGTCTTTGTCCTTGGGGAACACTGAAGCTTTCTTT.

The V call is TRBV25-1, the J call TRBJ2-3, with 9 bases matching TRBD1. Unmatched junction bases numbered 3, after V lost 5 bases and J lost 3 bases. The CDR3 covers 14 residues. CDR1 MGHDK and CDR2 SYGVNS come from the germline V gene. CDR3 coding DNA: TGTGCCAGCAGTCTGACAGGGGGAACAGATACGCAGTATTTT. Translating it yields CASSLTGGTDTQYF.

J is TRBJ2-5 and V is TRBV2; 9 bases line up with TRBD1. J lost 5 bases, V lost 7 bases, and 14 bases had no gene match. The CDR3 sequence is 16 residues long. From germline, CDR1 is SNHLY and CDR2 FYNNEI. The DNA of the CDR3 is TGTGCCAGCATCGGACAGGGGCCAACCTGGTGGGAGACCCAGTACTTC. As protein: CASIGQGPTWWETQYF. The full variable domain, its missing parts supplied by reference TRBV2 and TRBJ2-5, is EPEVTQTPSHQVTQMGQEVILRCVPISNHLYFYWYRQILGQKVEFLVSFYNNEISEKSEIFDDQFSVERPDGSNFTLKIRSTKLEDSAMYFCASIGQGPTWWETQYFGPGTRLLVL.

This chain links TRBV5-6 with TRBJ1-6; D might be TRBD1 (6 bases). V lost 4 bases and J 5 bases, leaving 13 bases between the germline ends. The CDR3 length is 15 residues. CDR1 is SGHDT, CDR2 YYEEEE, per germline. The DNA of the CDR3 is TGTGCCAGCAGCCAAAACAGGGTGAATAATTCACCCCTCCACTTT. Its translation is CASSQNRVNNSPLHF.

In its sample, this clone was seen once. This chain joins TRBV28 and TRBJ1-6; 8 bases are a match to TRBD1. Germline loops: CDR1 MDHEN, CDR2 SYDVKM. The V gene end was trimmed by 3 bases and the J gene end by 5 bases; junction bases not matched to a gene: 12. This CDR3 has 18 amino acids. CDR3 amino acids: CASSFPRDRPFHNSPLHF. The CDR3 bases are TGTGCCAGCAGTTTTCCCCGGGACAGGCCTTTCCATAATTCACCCCTCCACTTT. Full variable domain (outside the CDR3, taken from reference TRBV28 and TRBJ1-6): DVKVTQSSRYLVKRTGEKVFLECVQDMDHENMFWYRQDPGLGLRLIYFSYDVKMKEKGDIPEGYSVSREKKERFSLILESASTNQTSMYLCASSFPRDRPFHNSPLHFGNGTRLTVT.

CDR3 coding DNA: TGTGCCAGCTCACCCCCCGGGACAGGGGTAAATGAAAAACTGTTTTTT. Amino acid sequence: CASSPPGTGVNEKLFF. The V and J genes are TRBV18 and TRBJ1-4; 10 bases map to TRBD1. This CDR3 region has 16 residues. From germline, CDR1 is KGHSH and CDR2 LQKENI. The V segment lost 3 bases and the J segment 5 bases; nucleotides outside the gene matches: 6.

This sequence joins TRBV6-5 and TRBJ1-5; D gene unclear. The CDR3 spans 14 residues. V gave up 6 bases and J gave up 2 bases, with 11 bases separating them. Germline V CDR1 and CDR2: MNHEY, SVGAGI. The CDR3 DNA sequence: TGTGCCAGCAGCCGAATGGTAGGCAATCAGCCCCAGCATTTT. Translating gives CASSRMVGNQPQHF.

The rearrangement joins TRBV30 to TRBJ1-5; 8 positions match TRBD1. CDR3 length: 19 amino acids. J gave up 0 bases and V 2 bases, and 15 bases lay outside the gene matches. Germline V gene data show CDR1 as GTSNPN and CDR2 as SVGIG (reference sequence). The CDR3 sequence is CAWSPHRGYTKLSNQPQHF. The CDR3 region has the DNA TGTGCCTGGAGTCCCCACAGGGGGTATACCAAACTTAGCAATCAGCCCCAGCATTTT.

This clone was seen just once. The V and J genes are TRBV25-1 and TRBJ2-4; TRBD2 aligns across 7 bases. The CDR3 consists of 17 residues. Germline V lookup: CDR1 MGHDK, CDR2 SYGVNS. Trimming removed 1 base from V and 3 bases from J; junction bases left unmatched: 9. This CDR3 is CASSESGGGPSKNIQYF. The CDR3 coding sequence is TGTGCCAGCAGTGAATCGGGGGGAGGCCCTAGCAAAAACATTCAGTACTTC.

This sequence joins TRBV6-4 and TRBJ2-3; D gene unclear. The germline gives CDR1 MRHNA, CDR2 SNTAGT. CDR3 length: 14 amino acids. V gave up 0 bases and J gave up 6 bases, with 10 bases separating them. CDR3 sequence reads: CASSDSYVLDTQYF. The CDR3 coding sequence is TGTGCCAGCAGTGACTCGTATGTTCTGGATACGCAGTATTTT.

This clone was observed a single time. As DNA, the CDR3 is TGTGCCAGCAGCGGGGGGGACAGGGCTTCACCCCTCCACTTT. It encodes CASSGGDRASPLHF. The chain couples TRBV5-4 to TRBJ1-6; 9 bases align to TRBD1. Germline assignment: CDR1 SGHNT and CDR2 YYREEE (reference sequence). The junction had 5 bases not matched to a gene; V was cut back by 4 bases and J by 9 bases. The CDR3 length is 14 residues.

This clone has only one observation. One end of the junction fails to match germline, which may point to a read error. The rearrangement joins TRBV2 to TRBJ2-5, with D perhaps matching TRBD1 or TRBD2 (6 bases each). Germline V lookup: CDR1 SNHLY, CDR2 FYNNEI. There are 13 residues in the CDR3. This CDR3 reads CASSEGGQETQYF. CDR3 in DNA: TGTGCCAGCAGCGAAGGGGGGCAAGAGACCCAGTACTTC.

The J gene is TRBJ1-6, the V gene TRBV5-1, with D possibly being TRBD1 (5 bases). The germline gives CDR1 SGHRS, CDR2 YFSETQ. V was clipped by 1 base and J by 7 bases, with 21 bases between them. This CDR3 comprises 18 residues. The CDR3 loop reads CASSLWYPGGGWNSPLHF. DNA of the CDR3: TGCGCCAGCAGCTTGTGGTACCCGGGTGGGGGGTGGAATTCACCCCTCCACTTT.